This T cell receptor (beta chain) was identified in a study of shared clonotypes between healthy human individuals. The study separated CD4+ cells into CD45RA+ naive and CD45RA-negative memory subsets. Data came from immunoSEQ multiplex PCR; TCRdb stores just in-frame clones and leaves some out. Of approximately 2,000,000 clones detected, roughly 90% appear once; the ten largest clones hold 0.37%. Germline V gene lookup returns CDR1 MDHEN and CDR2 SYDVKM. The CDR3 is 16 residues long. V dropped 3 bases and J dropped 0 bases, with 14 bases sitting between them. The chain links TRBV28 to TRBJ1-2; a possible D gene is TRBD1 (6 bases). Input material: naive CD4+ T cells from PBMCs. Subset denoted: CD45RA+ positively selected. This TCR came from a man between 18 and 29 years old in good health. Some clones in this sample may be carry-over from other donors' samples. This CDR3 is CASSFRGAPANYGYTF. For the CDR3, the DNA is TGTGCCAGCAGTTTTAGGGGGGCGCCCGCTAACTATGGCTACACCTTC.